This T cell receptor (beta chain) was sequenced in a study of T-cell reconstitution after alpha-beta-depleted transplantation in children. Regarding the study as a whole: Two months or so post-transplant, alpha-beta T cells reportedly derived from several hundred expanded graft clones. T-cell counts and diversity were attributed mostly to newly produced T cells one year after transplant. It was surviving recipient T cells and thymic progenitors that gave some patients high TCRbeta diversity at day 60.

This clonotype was observed many times. Its target is unknown. For TCRbeta, the library was prepared with unique molecular identifiers. Each CDR3 protein is one row after TCRdb ran MiXCR on the PCR reads. The data show roughly 250,000 distinct CDR3 sequences, around 7.5% seen once. Germline CDR1 reads DFQATT; CDR2 reads SNEGSKA (reference sequence). V was pared by 0 bases and J by 0 bases, with 11 bases between. This CDR3 has 15 amino acids. The source of this sequence is a male patient younger than 18 who had a stem cell transplant for acute lymphoblastic leukemia, so the T cells may come from the graft donor. This material consisted of PBMCs, mostly from graft donor cells, taken 180 days after TCRalphabeta/CD19-depleted stem cell transplant. The V gene is TRBV20-1, the J gene TRBJ1-2; a possible D gene is TRBD1 (5 bases). The CDR3 bases are TGCAGTGCTAGAGATACCGGGGGATCTAACTATGGCTACACCTTC. It yields the protein CSARDTGGSNYGYTF.